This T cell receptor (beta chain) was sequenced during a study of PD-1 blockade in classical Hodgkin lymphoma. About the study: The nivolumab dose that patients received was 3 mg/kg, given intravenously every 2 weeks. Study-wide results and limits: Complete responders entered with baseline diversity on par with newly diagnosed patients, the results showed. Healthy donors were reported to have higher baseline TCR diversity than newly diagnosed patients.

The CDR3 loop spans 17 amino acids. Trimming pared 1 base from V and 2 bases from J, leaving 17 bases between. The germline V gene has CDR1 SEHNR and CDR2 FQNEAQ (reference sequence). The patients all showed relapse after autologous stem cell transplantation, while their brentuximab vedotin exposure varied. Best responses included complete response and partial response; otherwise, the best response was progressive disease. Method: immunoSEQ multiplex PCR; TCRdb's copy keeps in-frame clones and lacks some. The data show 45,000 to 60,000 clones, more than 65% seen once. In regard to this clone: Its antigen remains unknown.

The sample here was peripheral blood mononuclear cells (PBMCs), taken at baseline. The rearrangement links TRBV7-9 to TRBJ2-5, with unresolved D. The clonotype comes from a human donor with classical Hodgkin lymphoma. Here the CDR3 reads CASSLVVGYWGQETQYF. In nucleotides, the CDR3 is TGTGCCAGCAGCTTAGTCGTAGGGTATTGGGGACAAGAGACCCAGTACTTC.